This T cell receptor (beta chain) was sequenced for a study of molecular identifiers for immune sequencing clone quantification. General study points: Underestimation of highly expanded clone sizes could arise where identical TCR molecules share a barcode.

Sorting selected naive CD8 T cells with a CD8+CD4-CCR7+CD45RA+ phenotype. Turning to this clonotype: Its matching antigen is unknown.

V lost 5 bases and J 4 bases, leaving 12 bases between the germline ends. CDR3 length: 14 amino acids. Germline CDR1 is SGHNT and CDR2 is YENEEA. TCRdb re-called the PCR reads through MiXCR, storing one row per CDR3 protein. The repertoire holds approximately 500,000 distinct CDR3 sequences, with roughly 25% as singletons. The sequence derives from a human donor in good health. Some libraries in this study had Jurkat cell RNA spiked in. The chain recombines TRBV11-3 with TRBJ2-1, with D unclear. Sequencing was done on a sample of naive CD8+ T cells from blood, with Jurkat cell RNA spiked in. Documented subset: FACS-sorted CD8+CD4-CCR7+CD45RA+ naive T cells. CDR3 bases: TGTGCCAGCAGCCCAGAAGACCGATACAATGAGCAGTTCTTC. Amino acid sequence: CASSPEDRYNEQFF. The full variable domain, rest sourced from reference TRBV11-3 and TRBJ2-1, is EAGVVQSPRYKIIEKKQPVAFWCNPISGHNTLYWYLQNLGQGPELLIRYENEEAVDDSQLPKDRFSAERLKGVDSTLKIQPAELGDSAVYLCASSPEDRYNEQFFGPGTRLTVL.